This TCR beta chain was sequenced for a study of OX40 agonist ivuxolimab in advanced cancers. A note on the overall study: Ivuxolimab was an agonistic, fully human IgG2 monoclonal antibody directed against OX40 (CD134), a costimulatory receptor. The monotherapy dose-escalation portion (N = 52 patients) of the phase I ivuxolimab trial is reported in the paper. A male proportion of 75% to 85% and a mean age of 60 years, ranging from roughly 23 to 79, were recorded for the dose-escalation cohort. Intravenous ivuxolimab was administered to patients every 2 weeks at six dose levels: 0.01, 0.1, 0.3, 1.5, 3 and 10 mg/kg. Of the 50 to 55 dose-escalation patients, hepatocellular carcinoma was present in approximately 20, melanoma in about 15, renal cell carcinoma in 9 and head and neck cancer in 9. Patients were allowed to have had prior anti-PD-1, anti-PD-L1 or anti-CTLA-4 therapy, and approximately 40% of the dose-escalation patients had been treated with checkpoint inhibitors. Partial responses occurred in three dose-escalation patients: two with cutaneous melanoma and one with hepatocellular carcinoma. Peripheral TCRbeta sequencing aimed to test whether ivuxolimab altered TCR sequence diversity and caused clonal T-cell expansion. Study-level results and caveats: In the 0.1-3.0 mg/kg groups, partial responders were among the patients with the lowest normalized peripheral clonal expansion, particularly in CD8+ T cells. Clonal expansion of both CD4+ and CD8+ blood T cells was observed from baseline to week 6 at doses 0.1 to 3.0 mg/kg. The antigen specificity of the clonally expanded peripheral T cells was not determined. Low levels of normalized T-cell clonal expansion were also seen in some nonresponding patients. After ivuxolimab, CD8+ T cells had more expanded clones than CD4+ T cells on average.

Details on this clone: The clone's antigen remains unknown. No much larger clone exists at a distance of one base, and base qualities are not known.

V sheds 5 bases and J sheds 6 bases, leaving 9 bases between their ends. From the cysteine through the phenylalanine, the CDR3 covers 12 amino acids. Just the 36-base CDR3 DNA is kept, in frame starting at base 1. CDR1 and CDR2, per the germline V gene (reference sequence), are SEHNR and FQNEAQ. Genomic DNA was extracted from sorted cells for sequencing of the TCRbeta CDR3 region. The immunoSEQ Assay was used for sequencing of TCRbeta CDR3 regions. Drawn from immuneACCESS, this table holds only the in-frame rearrangements with V and J called that TCRdb kept. Clones are partly lost; checked studies trace under half to an unresolved V gene and leave the rest unexplained. For this sample the table gives around 74,000 clones, of which under 90% were detected only once. The ten largest clones represent around 0.5% of the sample. Patients with a history of autoimmune disease or receiving systemic immunosuppression were excluded from the trial. Peripheral blood for TCR sequencing was drawn from every dose cohort at baseline, at cycle 4 day 1 and at cycle 7 day 1. Samples were obtained from an open-label, multicenter, first-in-human phase I dose-escalation trial of ivuxolimab. Adults with locally advanced or metastatic melanoma, renal cell carcinoma, hepatocellular carcinoma or head and neck squamous cell carcinoma were enrolled in the trial. Before TCR sequencing, CD4+ T cells and CD8+ T cells were sorted from peripheral blood as separate populations.

This receptor was identified in an adult with an advanced solid tumor such as melanoma, head and neck, liver or kidney cancer. The sequencing used CD4+ or CD8+ T cells sorted from blood, collected in a trial of the OX40 agonist ivuxolimab. Here the chain combines TRBV7-9 and TRBJ2-3; a confident D gene designation cannot be given. For the CDR3, the sequence is CASSLVADTQYF. The nucleotide sequence is given as TGTGCCAGCAGCCTCGTCGCCGATACGCAGTATTTT.